The 22 T cell receptor beta chains below were found in one sample sequenced in a study of blood T cell repertoires in COVID-19. Assay: immunoSEQ multiplex PCR; the TCRdb copy retains only in-frame clones and omits some. The sample contains approximately 56,000 clones, approximately 81% of which appear only once. Sample: peripheral blood. These receptors all stem from a woman older than 75 with acute or convalescent COVID-19.

The CDR3 reads CASSPGQIGEQYF. The CDR3 DNA reads TGTGCCAGCAGCCCCGGACAGATTGGCGAGCAGTACTTC. The rearrangement joins TRBV3-1 (or the pseudogene TRBV3-2) to TRBJ2-7; a weak D match, TRBD1 (6 bases). In germline, CDR1 is LGHDT, CDR2 YNNKEL (reference sequence). The CDR3 length is 13 residues. V lost 4 bases, J lost 6 bases, and 13 bases lay in between.

The chain is built from TRBV11-2 and TRBJ1-6; 7 positions agree with TRBD1. V lost 3 bases to trimming and J lost 7 bases; unmatched junction nucleotides: 0. The germline CDR1 and CDR2 sequences are SGHAT and FQNNGV. The CDR3 is made up of 13 amino acids. The CDR3 nucleotides read TGTGCCAGCAGCTTGGGACAGAATTCACCCCTCCACTTT. This codes for CASSLGQNSPLHF.

The chain links TRBV7-6 to TRBJ1-1, with 8 bases aligning to TRBD1. Germline CDR1 and CDR2: SGHVS and FNYEAQ. Losses at the gene ends were 5 bases for V and 8 bases for J; bases not matched to a gene: 13. This CDR3 contains 15 residues. Here the CDR3 DNA reads TGTGCCAGCAGCCAAGGACAGGGTTCTTTCCAGGAAGCTTTCTTT. This gives the protein CASSQGQGSFQEAFF.

For the CDR3, the DNA is TGTGCCAGCAGTGAGGGGGGGTTGGGGACGAACACTGAAGCTTTCTTT. This translates into CASSEGGLGTNTEAFF. The chain is built from TRBV2 and TRBJ1-1; tentative D call: TRBD1 (5 bases). There are 16 residues in the CDR3. CDR1 is SNHLY and CDR2 is FYNNEI in the germline V gene. Trimming removed 3 bases at V and 1 base at J, with 15 bases between.

This sequence joins TRBV24-1 and TRBJ2-3, with 8 nucleotides matching TRBD2. Germline lookup yields CDR1 KGHDR and CDR2 SFDVKD. The CDR3 extends over 16 amino acids. With V trimmed by 9 bases and J by 2 bases, 12 bases remained unmatched. The CDR3 loop reads CATREGAGANTDTQYF. CDR3 nucleotides: TGTGCCACCCGGGAAGGAGCGGGGGCGAACACAGATACGCAGTATTTT.

The chain recombines TRBV25-1 with TRBJ2-5, with 7 bases fitting TRBD2. This CDR3 comprises 15 residues. Germline V lookup: CDR1 MGHDK, CDR2 SYGVNS. V lost 2 bases, J lost 0 bases, and 3 bases stayed unmatched. DNA for the CDR3: TGTGCCAGCAGTGAAGTACGGGGGGACCAAGAGACCCAGTACTTC. Its translation: CASSEVRGDQETQYF.

The V call is TRBV23-1, the J call TRBJ2-7; D gene unclear. TRBV23-1 is reported as an ORF; its role is uncertain. The CDR3 has 13 residues. Trimming stripped 3 bases from V and 7 bases from J, with 13 bases between. The CDR3 spells CASSHSPPGEQYF. CDR3 in DNA: TGCGCCAGCAGTCACAGCCCACCCGGGGAGCAGTACTTC.

The DNA for the CDR3 is TGCGCCAGCAGCATGACCCCGGGACAGGGGGTTCAGCCCCAGCATTTT. It encodes CASSMTPGQGVQPQHF. V usage is TRBV5-1 and J usage is TRBJ1-5, with 11 bases identical to TRBD1. V was pared by 4 bases and J by 6 bases, with 9 bases of the junction left unmatched. Per the germline V gene, CDR1 is SGHRS and CDR2 is YFSETQ. CDR3 size: 16 residues.

The chain links TRBV3-1 (or the pseudogene TRBV3-2) to TRBJ1-2; TRBD1 agrees at 10 bases. With 4 bases clipped from V and 7 bases from J, the junction kept 3 bases outside the gene matches. Germline CDR1 and CDR2: LGHDT and YNNKEL (reference sequence). The CDR3 length is 13 residues. Here the CDR3 reads CASSPRDRGGYTF. The CDR3 region has the DNA TGTGCCAGCAGCCCCCGGGACAGGGGTGGCTACACCTTC.

V is TRBV19 and J is TRBJ2-5; TRBD2 aligns across 11 bases. There are 19 residues in the CDR3. J was trimmed by 2 bases and V by 5 bases; bases with no gene match: 16. The germline V gene has CDR1 LNHDA and CDR2 SQIVND (reference sequence). CDR3 in amino acids: CASSSLAGGKLWEQETQYF. The CDR3 nucleotides read TGTGCCAGTAGTTCATTAGCGGGGGGGAAGCTATGGGAGCAAGAGACCCAGTACTTC.

This chain links TRBV3-1 (or the pseudogene TRBV3-2) with TRBJ2-5; no clear D gene. The CDR3 is 12 amino acids. Trimming stripped 0 bases from V and 5 bases from J, with 4 bases between. Germline lookup yields CDR1 LGHDT and CDR2 YNNKEL (reference sequence). CDR3 sequence: CASSQERETQYF. The CDR3 DNA sequence: TGTGCCAGCAGCCAAGAACGGGAGACCCAGTACTTC.

The rearrangement links TRBV4-2 to TRBJ2-2, with 10 bases matching TRBD2. This CDR3 has 17 amino acids. V lost 3 bases and J lost 5; bases outside the gene matches: 9. The germline V gene encodes CDR1 LGHNA and CDR2 YNFKEQ. The DNA of the CDR3 is TGTGCCAGCAGCCACGCTAAGGGACTAGCGACGACCGGGGAGCTGTTTTTT. Translation gives CASSHAKGLATTGELFF.

The rearrangement uses TRBV4-1 and TRBJ2-5, with D tentatively TRBD2 (6 bases). The germline CDR1 and CDR2 sequences are MGHRA and YSYEKL. The CDR3 is 16 amino acids. Trimming took 0 bases from V and 3 from J, leaving 14 bases between them. CDR3 nucleotides: TGCGCCAGCAGCCAAGATGGAGGGGTTAGGAAAGAGACCCAGTACTTC. It specifies CASSQDGGVRKETQYF.

This chain connects TRBV7-8 to TRBJ2-5; weak D call: TRBD2 (6 bases). Trimming cost V 1 base and J 2 bases, with 14 bases left between them. Looked up from germline, CDR1 is SGHVS and CDR2 is FQNEAQ. This CDR3 contains 16 residues. The CDR3 loop reads CASSLDKRATQETQYF. CDR3 nucleotide sequence: TGTGCCAGCAGCTTAGATAAGCGGGCGACACAAGAGACCCAGTACTTC.

The CDR3 protein is CASIEGGTGEAFF. The CDR3 nucleotides read TGTGCCAGCATAGAGGGGGGGACAGGGGAAGCTTTCTTT. The chain is built from TRBV2 and TRBJ1-1; 9 nucleotides align to TRBD1. The V gene end was trimmed by 7 bases and the J gene end by 8 bases; junction bases not matched to a gene: 8. The germline gives CDR1 SNHLY, CDR2 FYNNEI. There are 13 residues in the CDR3.

The genes are TRBV4-1 and TRBJ2-2; 7 nucleotides line up with TRBD2. The ends lost 0 bases at V and 5 bases at J; junction bases unmatched: 9. CDR1 is MGHRA and CDR2 is YSYEKL in the germline V gene. The CDR3 extends over 17 amino acids. CDR3 in amino acids: CASSQEGRGRGTGELFF. CDR3 bases: TGCGCCAGCAGCCAAGAAGGGCGGGGGAGGGGAACCGGGGAGCTGTTTTTT.

The V gene is TRBV5-1, the J gene TRBJ2-3, with TRBD2 matching 13 bases. Germline V gives CDR1 SGHRS, CDR2 YFSETQ. J was trimmed by 2 bases and V by 4 bases; bases with no gene match: 4. This CDR3 spans 16 amino acids. CDR3 bases: TGCGCCAGCAGCCTTGGACTAGCGGGGGCCACAGATACGCAGTATTTT. Residues: CASSLGLAGATDTQYF. Full variable domain (missing parts from reference TRBV5-1 and TRBJ2-3): KAGVTQTPRYLIKTRGQQVTLSCSPISGHRSVSWYQQTPGQGLQFLFEYFSETQRNKGNFPGRFSGRQFSNSRSEMNVSTLELGDSALYLCASSLGLAGATDTQYFGPGTRLTVL.

V is TRBV5-4 and J is TRBJ2-1, with a possible D match to TRBD2 (7 bases). Trimming removed 6 bases at V and 8 bases at J, with 18 bases between. The germline CDR1 and CDR2 sequences are SGHNT and YYREEE (reference sequence). The CDR3 has 14 residues. The CDR3 bases are TGTGCCAGCACCCGAGGGGGGGTCGGGGATGAGCAGTTCTTC. Its protein product is CASTRGGVGDEQFF.

The chain uses TRBV10-3 and TRBJ2-5; 7 nucleotides line up with TRBD2. Germline V gene data show CDR1 as ENHRY and CDR2 as SYGVKD. V shed 2 bases, J shed 5 bases, and the junction held 8 bases outside the gene matches. The CDR3 consists of 15 residues. The CDR3 protein is CAISEPTSNSETQYF. For the CDR3, the DNA is TGTGCCATCAGTGAGCCGACTAGCAACTCCGAGACCCAGTACTTC.

This clone was recorded once. V is TRBV7-8 and J is TRBJ2-7; 13 bases match TRBD2. The CDR3 extends over 15 amino acids. Trimming at V came to 3 bases and at J to 5 bases, leaving 4 bases not matched to a gene. Germline V CDR1 and CDR2: SGHVS, FQNEAQ. The CDR3 region has the DNA TGTGCCAGCAGCTTGCGGACTAGCGGGGGTAACGAGCAGTACTTC. Its protein product is CASSLRTSGGNEQYF. The entire variable domain, with the rest obtained from reference TRBV7-8 and TRBJ2-7, is as follows: GAGVSQSPRYKVAKRGQDVALRCDPISGHVSLFWYQQALGQGPEFLTYFQNEAQLDKSGLPSDRFFAERPEGSVSTLKIQRTQQEDSAVYLCASSLRTSGGNEQYFGPGTRLTVT.

This chain uses TRBV19 with TRBJ2-4; D is perhaps TRBD1 (6 bases). With 6 bases removed from V and 0 bases from J, the gap between germline ends came to 12 bases. Per the germline V gene, CDR1 is LNHDA and CDR2 is SQIVND (reference sequence). The CDR3 consists of 15 residues. This CDR3 is CASRGAQLAKNIQYF. The CDR3 DNA sequence: TGTGCCAGTAGGGGGGCCCAACTAGCCAAAAACATTCAGTACTTC.

The V and J genes are TRBV5-4 and TRBJ2-2; 10 positions match TRBD2. This CDR3 region has 17 residues. With 0 bases clipped from V and 5 bases from J, the junction kept 7 bases outside the gene matches. Germline loops: CDR1 SGHNT, CDR2 YYREEE (reference sequence). The CDR3 loop reads CASSLASGGHGTGELFF. CDR3 DNA sequence: TGTGCCAGCAGCTTGGCTAGCGGGGGACATGGAACCGGGGAGCTGTTTTTT.